The 20 T cell receptor beta chains below were found in one sample sequenced in a study of shared clonotypes between healthy human individuals. Libraries were prepared by immunoSEQ multiplex PCR; TCRdb keeps only in-frame clonotypes and omits some of them. Among about 330,000 clones listed, 87% were seen once. Sample: memory CD8+ T cells sorted from blood. Subset of the sample: CD45RO+ cells pooled with CCR7-negative TemRA cells. Receptors originate from a man younger than 30 in good health.

This chain joins TRBV4-1 and TRBJ1-3; D gene ambiguous. The CDR3 has 15 residues. Looked up from germline, CDR1 is MGHRA and CDR2 is YSYEKL. The V and J ends lost 5 bases and 0 bases respectively, with 11 bases between them. In DNA, the CDR3 is TGCGCCAGCAGCTACGGAGGTAGCTCTGGAAACACCATATATTTT. Its protein is CASSYGGSSGNTIYF.

The chain combines TRBV7-2 with TRBJ2-7, with D possibly TRBD1 on 5 matching bases. CDR1 is SGHTA and CDR2 is FQGNSA in the germline V gene. This CDR3 contains 14 residues. Trimming took 5 bases from V and 5 from J, leaving 16 bases between them. Written as DNA, the CDR3 is TGTGCCAGCAGCCCGCAGGGAATCCACCACGAGCAGTACTTC. Translated, it gives CASSPQGIHHEQYF.

The rearrangement uses TRBV6-5 and TRBJ1-5; 11 positions match TRBD1. The germline CDR1 and CDR2 sequences are MNHEY and SVGAGI. Unmatched junction bases numbered 2, after V lost 8 bases and J lost 5 bases. The CDR3 runs to 13 residues. Here the CDR3 DNA reads TGTGCCAGCGGACAGGGGGCCTATCAGCCCCAGCATTTT. This translates into CASGQGAYQPQHF.

The chain uses TRBV4-3 and TRBJ1-6, with D perhaps TRBD1 (6 bases). V lost 0 bases and J lost 10, with 16 bases in between. Germline CDR1 LGHNA, CDR2 YSLEER. CDR3 length equals 16 residues. For the CDR3, the DNA is TGCGCCAGCAGCCAAGATCAAGGAGGGGGTAGCTCACCCCTCCACTTT. Translation gives CASSQDQGGGSSPLHF.

This clone appeared once. The chain joins TRBV6-6 to TRBJ2-7, with D perhaps matching TRBD2 (5 bases). The CDR3 has 14 amino acids. The V gene's germline CDR1 is MNHNY and CDR2 SVGAGI (reference sequence). The V gene lost 6 bases and the J gene lost 3 bases, with 15 bases spanning the gap. The CDR3 bases are TGTGCCAGCAGGAAGGTCGGGAACAACTACGAGCAGTACTTC. It codes for CASRKVGNNYEQYF.

The rearrangement links TRBV5-1 to TRBJ2-7, with TRBD1 matching 7 bases. This CDR3 has 15 amino acids. V lost 1 base, J lost 2 bases, and 6 bases stayed unmatched. Germline values: CDR1 SGHRS, CDR2 YFSETQ. In DNA form, the CDR3 reads TGCGCCAGCAGCTTGCCCGAGACAGGGACCTACGAGCAGTACTTC. Residues: CASSLPETGTYEQYF.

The chain has TRBV6-1 and TRBJ2-3, with TRBD1 identical over 7 bases. CDR1 and CDR2 (germline): MNHNS, SASEGT. The V segment lost 3 bases and the J segment 2 bases; nucleotides outside the gene matches: 8. This CDR3 is built from 16 residues. In nucleotides, the CDR3 is TGTGCCAGCAGTGAGTGGGACAGATTCTACACAGATACGCAGTATTTT. The encoded protein is CASSEWDRFYTDTQYF.

J is TRBJ1-2 and V is TRBV19; D unresolved. Germline V lookup: CDR1 LNHDA, CDR2 SQIVND (reference sequence). The CDR3 consists of 14 residues. Trimming pared 5 bases from V and 6 bases from J, leaving 16 bases between. CDR3 residues: CASSPGGGKDGYTF. The CDR3 DNA reads TGTGCCAGTAGTCCGGGTGGAGGGAAGGATGGCTACACCTTC.

This clone was seen once. The chain uses TRBV6-1 and TRBJ2-1; D remains ambiguous. Looked up from germline, CDR1 is MNHNS and CDR2 is SASEGT. V gave up 3 bases and J gave up 2 bases, with 2 bases separating them. CDR3 length: 12 residues. The CDR3 region is CASSDTYNEQFF. In DNA form, the CDR3 reads TGTGCCAGCAGTGACACCTACAATGAGCAGTTCTTC.

The chain recombines TRBV10-3 with TRBJ1-2; D not certain. V was pared by 8 bases and J by 4 bases, with 11 bases between. There are 12 residues in the CDR3. Germline CDR1 and CDR2: ENHRY and SYGVKD. CDR3 in DNA: TGTGCCATCCTGCAGGAGGGCTATGGCTACACCTTC. This gives the protein CAILQEGYGYTF.

The sample holds one count of this clone. The chain carries TRBV27 and TRBJ2-1; D gene uncertain. CDR1 and CDR2 (germline): MNHEY, SMNVEV (reference sequence). With 8 bases removed from V and 0 bases from J, the gap between germline ends came to 8 bases. The CDR3 length is 13 residues. CDR3 amino acids: CASQLSSYNEQFF. DNA for the CDR3: TGTGCCAGCCAACTTAGCTCCTACAATGAGCAGTTCTTC.

The chain uses TRBV11-2 and TRBJ2-7; TRBD1 aligns across 8 bases. V shed 5 bases, J shed 3 bases, and the junction held 9 bases outside the gene matches. Germline values: CDR1 SGHAT, CDR2 FQNNGV. The CDR3 totals 15 residues. The CDR3 sequence is CASSDFPGQVYEQYF. In DNA form, the CDR3 reads TGTGCCAGCAGCGATTTCCCGGGACAGGTCTACGAGCAGTACTTC.

This clone was seen a few times. The gene calls are TRBV28 and TRBJ2-7, with TRBD1 matching 12 bases. The CDR3 is 15 amino acids. The ends lost 8 bases at V and 5 bases at J; junction bases unmatched: 10. The germline V gene encodes CDR1 MDHEN and CDR2 SYDVKM. The CDR3 nucleotides read TGTGCCAGCGGAACCCCCGGGACAGGGGGCAACGAGCAGTACTTC. Translated: CASGTPGTGGNEQYF.

The rearrangement joins TRBV27 to TRBJ2-2; D perhaps matches TRBD2 (5 bases). The CDR3 length is 14 residues. Trimming cost V 5 bases and J 7 bases, with 14 bases left between them. The V gene's germline CDR1 is MNHEY and CDR2 SMNVEV (reference sequence). The CDR3: CASSLLRSVGELFF. In nucleotides, the CDR3 is TGTGCCAGCAGTCTCCTACGTAGCGTCGGGGAGCTGTTTTTT.

For the CDR3, the DNA is TGTGCCAGCAGCTTAGCAGGAAAGTACGAGCAGTACTTC. Its protein product is CASSLAGKYEQYF. This chain uses TRBV7-2 with TRBJ2-7; D is unresolved. The CDR3 length is 13 residues. Trimming left V 0 bases short and J 4 bases short, with 7 bases between. The V gene's germline CDR1 is SGHTA and CDR2 FQGNSA.

This chain uses TRBV5-8 with TRBJ2-7; TRBD1 matches 7 bases. Germline V gene lookup returns CDR1 SGHTS and CDR2 YDEGEE. CDR3 length: 15 residues. With V trimmed by 3 bases and J by 1 base, 7 bases remained unmatched. Here the CDR3 DNA reads TGTGCCAGCAGCTCTCCCGGGACAGCGTCCTACGAGCAGTACTTC. Translation: CASSSPGTASYEQYF. The whole variable domain, filled in from reference TRBV5-8 and TRBJ2-7, reads EAGVTQSPTHLIKTRGQQATLRCSPISGHTSVYWYQQALGLGLQFLLWYDEGEERNRGNFPPRFSGRQFPNYSSELNVNALELEDSALYLCASSSPGTASYEQYFGPGTRLTVT.

The rearrangement joins TRBV6-5 to TRBJ2-7; 9 nucleotides line up with TRBD1. The CDR3 is made up of 16 amino acids. Germline V gene data show CDR1 as MNHEY and CDR2 as SVGAGI. V lost 0 bases and J lost 6; bases outside the gene matches: 9. This CDR3 is CASSYSPDRGTGEQYF. The CDR3 bases are TGTGCCAGCAGTTACTCTCCGGACAGGGGAACGGGCGAGCAGTACTTC.

The chain carries TRBV5-6 and TRBJ2-1, with no clear D. There are 15 residues in the CDR3. The germline V gene has CDR1 SGHDT and CDR2 YYEEEE. V shed 7 bases and J shed 7 bases, with 21 bases lying between them. CDR3 residues: CASFALPEVGNEQFF. The CDR3 nucleotides read TGTGCCAGCTTCGCCCTCCCAGAGGTGGGGAATGAGCAGTTCTTC. Filled out from reference TRBV5-6 and TRBJ2-1, the complete variable domain reads DAGVTQSPTHLIKTRGQQVTLRCSPKSGHDTVSWYQQALGQGPQFIFQYYEEEERQRGNFPDRFSGHQFPNYSSELNVNALLLGDSALYLCASFALPEVGNEQFFGPGTRLTVL.

The chain carries TRBV5-1 and TRBJ2-4; 8 positions match TRBD1. The CDR3 spans 14 residues. Germline-derived CDR1 and CDR2 are SGHRS and YFSETQ. V trimming: 4 bases; J trimming: 5 bases; junction bases outside the gene matches: 5. This chain's CDR3 is CASSPLQGENIQYF. DNA of the CDR3: TGCGCCAGCAGCCCCTTACAGGGGGAAAACATTCAGTACTTC.

J is TRBJ2-1 and V is TRBV27, with D perhaps matching TRBD2 (6 bases). V lost 0 bases and J 5 bases, leaving 14 bases between the germline ends. The CDR3 loop spans 16 amino acids. Looked up from germline, CDR1 is MNHEY and CDR2 is SMNVEV (reference sequence). DNA of the CDR3: TGTGCCAGCAGTTTATCGACGGGGGAACAGGACAATGAGCAGTTCTTC. This gives the protein CASSLSTGEQDNEQFF.